Below are 6 T cell receptor beta chains sequenced from a single sample in a study of HIV-infected children after antiretroviral therapy interruption. RNA-based 3' RACE libraries used unique molecular identifiers. TCRdb used MiXCR to reprocess the 3' RACE reads, holding one entry per CDR3 protein. The sample includes about 83,000 distinct CDR3 sequences, 5.5% to 8.5% seen only once; the top ten take 0.85% to 1.2%. Treatment denoted: PENTA 11 planned treatment interruption arm or continuous ART arm. Sequencing used CD45RA+ CD4+ T cells from PBMCs, pooled from several time points, obtained from a donor given antiretroviral therapy, either interrupted or continuous. Subset reported: naive CD4+ CD45RA+ CD45RO- T cells. These receptors all come from a pool of human donors with HIV.

The chain has TRBV5-1 and TRBJ2-3; perhaps TRBD2 as D (6 bases). Germline lookup yields CDR1 SGHRS and CDR2 YFSETQ. Trimming left V 2 bases short and J 3 bases short, with 19 bases between. The CDR3 spans 17 residues. CDR3 amino acids: CASSLTLDLRGTDTQYF. The CDR3 nucleotides are TGCGCCAGCAGCTTAACCCTTGACCTACGGGGGACAGATACGCAGTATTTT.

This clonotype was seen more than once but under ten times. The chain uses TRBV5-1 and TRBJ1-2, with 12 nucleotides matching TRBD1. Germline assignment: CDR1 SGHRS and CDR2 YFSETQ. J lost 8 bases, V lost 4 bases, and 6 bases had no gene match. There are 14 residues in the CDR3. This chain's CDR3 is CASSLGQGARGYTF. The CDR3 coding sequence is TGCGCCAGCAGCCTGGGACAGGGGGCGAGAGGCTACACCTTC.

This clonotype has ten or more counts. The chain recombines TRBV29-1 with TRBJ2-5; TRBD2 matches 12 bases. This CDR3 comprises 14 residues. CDR1 is SQVTM and CDR2 is ANQGSEA in the germline V gene. After removal of 5 bases from V and 6 bases from J, the junction contained 7 bases not matched to a gene. The CDR3 region is CSVSLAGGPQTQYF. Here the CDR3 DNA reads TGCAGCGTTTCCCTAGCGGGGGGGCCGCAGACCCAGTACTTC.

This clonotype was observed a handful of times. The gene calls are TRBV4-2 and TRBJ2-5, with a possible D match to TRBD2 (6 bases). The CDR3 totals 14 residues. CDR1 and CDR2 from the germline V gene are LGHNA and YNFKEQ. The ends were cut back, 4 bases at V and 5 bases at J, with 14 bases in the middle. The CDR3 DNA sequence: TGTGCCAGCAGCCCCCAGACTGGGGGGGAGACCCAGTACTTC. As protein: CASSPQTGGETQYF.

The CDR3 here is CASSFPGLAEQFF. The CDR3 bases are TGTGCCAGCAGTTTCCCGGGACTAGCAGAGCAGTTCTTC. This rearrangement joins TRBV6-2 or TRBV6-3 to TRBJ2-1; 9 bases are shared with TRBD2. The CDR3 covers 13 residues. CDR1 and CDR2 (germline): MNHEY, SVGEGT. The junction had 5 bases not matched to a gene; V was cut back by 4 bases and J by 10 bases.

V is TRBV28 and J is TRBJ1-4; possible D gene TRBD1, 5 bases. The CDR3 consists of 15 residues. Trimming shortened V by 6 bases and J by 3 bases, and 14 bases separated the two germline ends. Germline CDR1 MDHEN, CDR2 SYDVKM. In DNA form, the CDR3 reads TGTGCCAGCAGCCCACCTCGGGACCCTAATGAAAAACTGTTTTTT. This sequence encodes CASSPPRDPNEKLFF.